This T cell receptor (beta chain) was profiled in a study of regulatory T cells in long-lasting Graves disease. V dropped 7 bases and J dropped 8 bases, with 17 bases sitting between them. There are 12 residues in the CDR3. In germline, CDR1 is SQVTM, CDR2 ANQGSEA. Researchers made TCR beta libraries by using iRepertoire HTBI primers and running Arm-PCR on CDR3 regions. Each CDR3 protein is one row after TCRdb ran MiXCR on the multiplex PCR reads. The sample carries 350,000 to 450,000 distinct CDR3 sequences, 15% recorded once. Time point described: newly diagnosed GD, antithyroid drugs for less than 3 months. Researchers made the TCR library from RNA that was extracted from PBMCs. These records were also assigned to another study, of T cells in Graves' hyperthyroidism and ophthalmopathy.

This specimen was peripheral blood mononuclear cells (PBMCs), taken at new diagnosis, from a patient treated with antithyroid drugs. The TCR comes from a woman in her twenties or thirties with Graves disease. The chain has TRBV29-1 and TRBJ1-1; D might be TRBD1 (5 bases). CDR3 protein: CSATDRPAEAFF. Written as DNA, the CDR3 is TGCAGCGCCACTGACAGACCGGCCGAAGCTTTCTTT.